The source of this TCR beta chain is a study of T cell responses to AZD1222 COVID-19 vaccine. General observations from the study: Regions 160-218 and 743-854 held dominance among vaccine-associated CD4 TCRs, which spanned spike. After two AZD1222 doses, spike-specific TCR breadth and depth rose versus day 0. Possibly, clonal diversity was underestimated; donors were largely white British and included more females.

The assay was immunoSEQ multiplex PCR, and TCRdb's table has in-frame clones only and misses some. The sample lists under 200,000 clones, about 92% occurring once. The CDR3 consists of 13 residues. V was clipped by 8 bases and J by 4 bases; unmatched bases: 6. The germline gives CDR1 WNHNN, CDR2 SYGVQD (reference sequence). Details on this clone: Its target is not known.

This TCR came from an adult who received the MenACWY meningococcal vaccine as a control. Specimen: peripheral blood, collected 28 days after the second dose of the MenACWY control vaccine. The chain has TRBV10-1 and TRBJ2-3, with 7 bases matching TRBD2. The CDR3 DNA follows: TGCGCCAGCTCGACGGGAGGAGCAGATACGCAGTATTTT. This translates into CASSTGGADTQYF.